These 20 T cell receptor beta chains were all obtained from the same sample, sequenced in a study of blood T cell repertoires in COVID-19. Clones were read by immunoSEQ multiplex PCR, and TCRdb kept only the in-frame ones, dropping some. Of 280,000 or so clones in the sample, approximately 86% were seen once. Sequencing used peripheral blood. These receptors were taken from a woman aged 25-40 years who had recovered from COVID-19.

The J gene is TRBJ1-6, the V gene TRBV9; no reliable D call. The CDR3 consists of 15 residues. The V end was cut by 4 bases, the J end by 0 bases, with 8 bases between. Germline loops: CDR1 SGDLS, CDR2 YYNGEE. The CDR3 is CASSPSSSYNSPLHF. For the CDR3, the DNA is TGTGCCAGCAGCCCCTCGAGCTCCTATAATTCACCCCTCCACTTT.

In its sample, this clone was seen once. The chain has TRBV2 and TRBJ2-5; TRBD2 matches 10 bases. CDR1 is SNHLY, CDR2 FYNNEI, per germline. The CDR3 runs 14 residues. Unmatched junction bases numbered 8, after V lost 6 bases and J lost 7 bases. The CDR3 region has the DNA TGTGCCAGCAGACCTCTAGCGGGGGTAGGGACCCAGTACTTC. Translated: CASRPLAGVGTQYF.

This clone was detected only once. CDR3 in DNA: TGTGCCAGCAGCCAAGTTACTAGCGGCTCCTACGAGCAGTACTTC. Its translation: CASSQVTSGSYEQYF. V gene TRBV4-2 combines with J gene TRBJ2-7; TRBD2 matches 8 bases. Germline V lookup: CDR1 LGHNA, CDR2 YNFKEQ. J gave up 0 bases and V 1 base, and 2 bases lay outside the gene matches. This CDR3 is built from 15 residues.

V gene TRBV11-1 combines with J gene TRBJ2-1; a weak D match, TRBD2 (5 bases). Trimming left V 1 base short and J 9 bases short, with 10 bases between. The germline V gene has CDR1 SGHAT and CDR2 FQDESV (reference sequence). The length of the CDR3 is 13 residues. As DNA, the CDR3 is TGTGCCAGCAGCTTAGGAGGGCAGACTGAGCAGTTCTTC. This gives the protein CASSLGGQTEQFF. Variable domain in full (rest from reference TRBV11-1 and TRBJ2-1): EAEVAQSPRYKITEKSQAVAFWCDPISGHATLYWYRQILGQGPELLVQFQDESVVDDSQLPKDRFSAERLKGVDSTLKIQPAELGDSAMYLCASSLGGQTEQFFGPGTRLTVL.

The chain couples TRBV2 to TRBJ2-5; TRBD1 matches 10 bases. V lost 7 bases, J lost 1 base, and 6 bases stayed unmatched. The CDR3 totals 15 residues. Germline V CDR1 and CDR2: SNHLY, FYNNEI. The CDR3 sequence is CASTPGQGPQETQYF. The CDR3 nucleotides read TGTGCCAGCACTCCGGGACAGGGGCCCCAAGAGACCCAGTACTTC.

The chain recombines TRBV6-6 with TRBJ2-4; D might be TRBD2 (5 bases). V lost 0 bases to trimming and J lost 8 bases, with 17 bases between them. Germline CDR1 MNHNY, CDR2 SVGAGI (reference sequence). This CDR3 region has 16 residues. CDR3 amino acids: CASSYSRGPGSYIQYF. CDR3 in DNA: TGTGCCAGCAGTTACTCGAGAGGGCCAGGTTCTTACATTCAGTACTTC.

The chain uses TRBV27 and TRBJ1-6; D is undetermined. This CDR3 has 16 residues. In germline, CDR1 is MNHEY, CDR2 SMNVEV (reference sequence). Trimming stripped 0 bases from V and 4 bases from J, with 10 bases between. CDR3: CASSLSIPEYNSPLHF. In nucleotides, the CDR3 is TGTGCCAGCAGTTTATCGATTCCCGAGTATAATTCACCCCTCCACTTT.

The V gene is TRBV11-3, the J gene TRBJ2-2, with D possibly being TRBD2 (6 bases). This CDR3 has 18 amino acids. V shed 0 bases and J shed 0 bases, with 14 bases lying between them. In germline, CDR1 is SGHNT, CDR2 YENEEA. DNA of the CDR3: TGTGCCAGCAGCTTAGATCGTTGGGGGGTCGCGAACACCGGGGAGCTGTTTTTT. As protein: CASSLDRWGVANTGELFF.

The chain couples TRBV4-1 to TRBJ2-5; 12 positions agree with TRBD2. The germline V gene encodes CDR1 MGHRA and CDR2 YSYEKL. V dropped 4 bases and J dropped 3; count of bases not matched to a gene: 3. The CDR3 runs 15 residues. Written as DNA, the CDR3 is TGCGCCAGCAGCCGCCGGACTAGCGGGGAAGAGACCCAGTACTTC. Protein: CASSRRTSGEETQYF.

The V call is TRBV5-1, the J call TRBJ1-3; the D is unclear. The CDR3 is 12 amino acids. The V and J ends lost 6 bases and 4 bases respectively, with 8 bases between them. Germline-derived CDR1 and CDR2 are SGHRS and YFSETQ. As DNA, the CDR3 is TGCGCCAGCACTGGGCAAGGAAACACCATATATTTT. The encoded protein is CASTGQGNTIYF.

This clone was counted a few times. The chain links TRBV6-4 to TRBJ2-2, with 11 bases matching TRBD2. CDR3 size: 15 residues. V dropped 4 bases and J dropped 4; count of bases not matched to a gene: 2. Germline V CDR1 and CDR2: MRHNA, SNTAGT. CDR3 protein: CASSALAGGTGELFF. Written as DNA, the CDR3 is TGTGCCAGCAGTGCCCTAGCGGGGGGCACCGGGGAGCTGTTTTTT.

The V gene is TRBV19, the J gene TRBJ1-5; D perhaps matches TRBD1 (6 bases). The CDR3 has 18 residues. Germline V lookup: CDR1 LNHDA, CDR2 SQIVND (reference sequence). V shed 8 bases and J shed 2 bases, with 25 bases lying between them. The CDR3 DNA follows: TGTGCCAGTTCCCAAGGGGGATACGGGGCCCTCGGCAATCAGCCCCAGCATTTT. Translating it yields CASSQGGYGALGNQPQHF. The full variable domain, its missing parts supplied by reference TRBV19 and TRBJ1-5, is DGGITQSPKYLFRKEGQNVTLSCEQNLNHDAMYWYRQDPGQGLRLIYYSQIVNDFQKGDIAEGYSVSREKKESFPLTVTSAQKNPTAFYLCASSQGGYGALGNQPQHFGDGTRLSIL.

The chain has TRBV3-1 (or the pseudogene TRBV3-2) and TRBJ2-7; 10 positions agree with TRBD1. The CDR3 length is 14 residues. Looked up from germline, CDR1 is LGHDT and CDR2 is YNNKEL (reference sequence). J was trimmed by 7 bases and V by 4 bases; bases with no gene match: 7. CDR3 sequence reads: CASSLGQGGREQYF. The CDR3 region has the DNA TGTGCCAGCAGCCTAGGACAGGGGGGACGGGAGCAGTACTTC.

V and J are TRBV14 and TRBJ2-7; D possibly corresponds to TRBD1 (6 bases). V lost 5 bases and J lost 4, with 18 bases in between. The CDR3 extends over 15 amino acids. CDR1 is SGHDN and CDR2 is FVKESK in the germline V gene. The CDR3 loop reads CASSARRDNSYEQYF. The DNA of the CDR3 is TGTGCCAGCAGCGCGCGCCGGGACAATTCGTACGAGCAGTACTTC.

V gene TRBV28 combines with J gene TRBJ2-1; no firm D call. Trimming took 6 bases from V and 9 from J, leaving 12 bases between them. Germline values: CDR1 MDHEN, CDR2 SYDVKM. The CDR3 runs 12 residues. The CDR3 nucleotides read TGTGCCAGCAGCCAGACACTTGGTGAGCAGTTCTTC. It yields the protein CASSQTLGEQFF.

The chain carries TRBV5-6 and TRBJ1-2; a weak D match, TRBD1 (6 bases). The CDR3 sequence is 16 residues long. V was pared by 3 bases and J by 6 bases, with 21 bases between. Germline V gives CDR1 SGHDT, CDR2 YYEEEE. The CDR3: CASSSPTGLRIHGYTF. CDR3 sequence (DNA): TGTGCCAGCAGCTCCCCGACAGGTTTGCGGATTCATGGCTACACCTTC.

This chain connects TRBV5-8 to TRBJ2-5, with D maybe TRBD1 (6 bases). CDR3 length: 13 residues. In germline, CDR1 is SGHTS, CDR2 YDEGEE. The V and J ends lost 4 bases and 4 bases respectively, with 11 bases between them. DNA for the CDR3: TGTGCCAGCAGCAGGGGGTCACGAGAGACCCAGTACTTC. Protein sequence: CASSRGSRETQYF.

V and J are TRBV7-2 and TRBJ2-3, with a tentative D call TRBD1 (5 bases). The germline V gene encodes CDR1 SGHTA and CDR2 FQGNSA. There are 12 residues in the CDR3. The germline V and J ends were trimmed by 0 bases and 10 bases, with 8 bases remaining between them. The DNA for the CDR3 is TGTGCCAGCAGCTTAGCCGGACATCCGCAGTATTTT. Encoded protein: CASSLAGHPQYF. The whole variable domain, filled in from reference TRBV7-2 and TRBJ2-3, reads GAGVSQSPSNKVTEKGKDVELRCDPISGHTALYWYRQSLGQGLEFLIYFQGNSAPDKSGLPSDRFSAERTGGSVSTLTIQRTQQEDSAVYLCASSLAGHPQYFGPGTRLTVL.

The CDR3 bases are TGCAGTGCTAGGTCTGTCTACGAGCAGTACTTC. Translated, it gives CSARSVYEQYF. The rearrangement joins TRBV20-1 to TRBJ2-7; D is undetermined. Trimming left V 3 bases short and J 3 bases short, with 6 bases between. CDR1 and CDR2 (germline): DFQATT, SNEGSKA (reference sequence). The CDR3 contains 11 residues.

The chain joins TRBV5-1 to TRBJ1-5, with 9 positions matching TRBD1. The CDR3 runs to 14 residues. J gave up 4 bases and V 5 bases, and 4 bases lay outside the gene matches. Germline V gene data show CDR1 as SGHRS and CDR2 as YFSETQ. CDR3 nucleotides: TGCGCCAGCAGACCCGGGACAGGGAATCAGCCCCAGCATTTT. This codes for CASRPGTGNQPQHF.